This T cell receptor beta chain originates from a study of spatial heterogeneity in lung cancer. Study-level findings and limits: One measure, the expanded intratumoral alpha and beta TCR count, tracked tumor mutation counts.

One entry per CDR3 protein results from TCRdb running MiXCR on the 5' RACE reads. The sample holds roughly 4,400 distinct CDR3 sequences, about an eighth seen once. This clonotype has a count of ten or more. Antigen: not known. Found in a library prepared for alpha chains, this beta chain is an off-target read, and its abundance has little meaning. As for time point: sample taken at primary tumor resection. Unsorted whole RNA of tumor, nontumor lung or frozen PBMC was sequenced. The CDR3 has 13 amino acids. V was shortened by 4 bases and J by 6 bases, with 12 bases between the two germline ends. CDR1 and CDR2 from the germline V gene are LGHNA and YSLEER.

This TCR was sampled from a male donor with early-stage non-small cell lung cancer. The source was lung tumor tissue, collected at surgery. The J gene is TRBJ1-2, the V gene TRBV4-3; no clear D gene. This CDR3 is CASSRRVADGYTF. The CDR3 DNA sequence: TGCGCCAGCAGCCGGCGCGTCGCTGATGGCTACACCTTC.